This TCR beta chain was sequenced in a study of OX40 agonist ivuxolimab in advanced cancers. Whole-study findings and limits: Specificity for antigen went undetermined in the expanded peripheral T cells. Researchers report that CD8+ T cells had, on average, more expanded clones than CD4+.

A remark on this clone: Its antigen remains unknown.

Sequencing was performed with immunoSEQ multiplex PCR; in TCRdb, only in-frame clones are kept and a portion is missing. Of about 95,000 clones listed, approximately 85% are singletons. Systemic immunosuppression or autoimmune disease history was grounds to exclude patients. From germline, CDR1 is SGHTA and CDR2 FQGNSA. The CDR3 runs to 13 residues. Trimming stripped 6 bases from V and 4 bases from J, with 13 bases between. This clonotype was sampled from an adult with an advanced solid tumor such as melanoma, head and neck, liver or kidney cancer. The chain carries TRBV7-2 and TRBJ2-7; D is unclear. Sequenced here: CD4+ or CD8+ T cells sorted from blood, sampled in a trial of the OX40 agonist ivuxolimab. The chain's CDR3 is CASSSVLAYEQYF. Written as DNA, the CDR3 is TGTGCCAGCAGTTCAGTACTGGCTTACGAGCAGTACTTC. The complete variable domain, with remaining parts taken from reference TRBV7-2 and TRBJ2-7, reads GAGVSQSPSNKVTEKGKDVELRCDPISGHTALYWYRQSLGQGLEFLIYFQGNSAPDKSGLPSDRFSAERTGGSVSTLTIQRTQQEDSAVYLCASSSVLAYEQYFGPGTRLTVT.